Detailed here is one T cell receptor beta chain. The sample originates from a study of blood T cell repertoires in COVID-19. The overall study: Sources were T cells, B-cell-depleted T cells, or PBMCs; the material itself was cDNA or gDNA.

The ends lost 6 bases at V and 1 base at J; junction bases unmatched: 15. Germline loops: CDR1 SQVTM, CDR2 ANQGSEA. The CDR3 runs 17 residues. Clones were read by immunoSEQ multiplex PCR, and TCRdb kept only the in-frame ones, dropping some. This sample carries 300,000 to 400,000 clones, about 93% of them seen once, and the ten largest clones take roughly 3%. The chain has TRBV29-1 and TRBJ1-1; TRBD1 agrees at 9 bases. The source of this sequence is a woman aged 18 to 35 who had recovered from COVID-19. Sequencing was done on a sample of peripheral blood. CDR3 DNA: TGCAGCGTCAACGGGGCCCGGGACAGGGAGGGGAACACTGAAGCTTTCTTT. This translates into CSVNGARDREGNTEAFF.